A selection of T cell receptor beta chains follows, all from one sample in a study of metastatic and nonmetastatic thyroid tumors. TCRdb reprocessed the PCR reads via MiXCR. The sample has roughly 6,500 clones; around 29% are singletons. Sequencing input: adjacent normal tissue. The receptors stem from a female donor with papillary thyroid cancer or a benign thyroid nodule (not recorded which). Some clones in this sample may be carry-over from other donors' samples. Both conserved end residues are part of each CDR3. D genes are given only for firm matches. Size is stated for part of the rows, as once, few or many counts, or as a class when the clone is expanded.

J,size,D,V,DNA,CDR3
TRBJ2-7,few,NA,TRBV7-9,TGTGCCAGCAGGGGGGAAACCCCCTTCTCTTACGAGCAGTACTTC,CASRGETPFSYEQYF
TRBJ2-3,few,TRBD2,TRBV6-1,TGTGCCAGCAGAGGGACTAGCAGACGCACAGATACGCAGTATTTT,CASRGTSRRTDTQYF
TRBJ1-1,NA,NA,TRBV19,TGTGCCAGTAGTAGAGGAAGAGGGACTGAAGCTTTCTTT,CASSRGRGTEAFF
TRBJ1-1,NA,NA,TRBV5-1,TGCGCCAGCAGCTTGAACCAGGGGCCAACTGAAGCTTTCTTT,CASSLNQGPTEAFF
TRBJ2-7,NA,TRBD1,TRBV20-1,TGCAGTGAATGGGGACAGAACTACGAGCAGTACTTC,CSEWGQNYEQYF
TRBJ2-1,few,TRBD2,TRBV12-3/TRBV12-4,TGTGCCAGCAGTATTAGCGGGAGGGCCCGTAATGAGCAGTTCTTC,CASSISGRARNEQFF
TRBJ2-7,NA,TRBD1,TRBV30,TGTGCCTGGAGTGTCTCCGGGACAGCCTACGAGCAGTACTTC,CAWSVSGTAYEQYF
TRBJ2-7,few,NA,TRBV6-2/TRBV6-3,TGTGCCAGCAGTTCCCCGTCGGGGGCCTACGAGCAGTACTTC,CASSSPSGAYEQYF
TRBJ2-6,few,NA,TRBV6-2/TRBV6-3,TGTGCCAGCAGTTGGACAACTGGGGCCAACGTCCTGACTTTC,CASSWTTGANVLTF
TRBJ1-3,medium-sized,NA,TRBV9,TGTGCCAGCAGTAGGAGCGGAAACACCATATATTTT,CASSRSGNTIYF
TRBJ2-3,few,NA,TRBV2,TGTGCCAGCATGATCCCTGGCGGGGGCCGCACAGATACGCAGTATTTT,CASMIPGGGRTDTQYF
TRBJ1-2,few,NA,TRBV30,TGTGCCTGGAGTGACACAGGAAACTATGGCTACACCTTC,CAWSDTGNYGYTF
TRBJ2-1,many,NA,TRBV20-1,TGCAGTGTTGAAATCCGGGACCTCTCCTACAATGAGCAGTTCTTC,CSVEIRDLSYNEQFF
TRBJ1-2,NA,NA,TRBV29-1,TGCAGCGTTGAAACAGCTAACTATGGCTACACCTTC,CSVETANYGYTF
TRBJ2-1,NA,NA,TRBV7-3,TGTGCCAGCAGCTTAAAGCCAAGCGGAGCCTACAATGAGCAGTTCTTC,CASSLKPSGAYNEQFF
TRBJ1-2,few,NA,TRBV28,TGTGCCAGCAGTTTACCGGTCGAGTTCTATGGCTACACCTTC,CASSLPVEFYGYTF
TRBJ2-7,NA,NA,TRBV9,TGTGCCAGCAGCGTAGAGGGGCAGTCCTACGAGCAGTACTTC,CASSVEGQSYEQYF
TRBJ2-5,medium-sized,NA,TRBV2,TGTGCCAGCTGGGGACAAGGGACGCAGCACCAAGAGACCCAGTACTTC,CASWGQGTQHQETQYF
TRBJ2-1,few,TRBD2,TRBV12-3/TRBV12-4,TGTGCCAGCAGTTTTCAGCGGGAGACGAATGAGCAGTTCTTC,CASSFQRETNEQFF
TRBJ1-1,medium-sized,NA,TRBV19,TGTGCCAGTACCTCAAAGGGGGACATTTTCGACACTGAAGCTTTCTTT,CASTSKGDIFDTEAFF
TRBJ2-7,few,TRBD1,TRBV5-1,TGCGCCAGCAGCATTGGACAGGGGGCTTACGAGCAGTACTTC,CASSIGQGAYEQYF
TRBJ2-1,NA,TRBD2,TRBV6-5,TGTGCCAGCAGTTACGGTTTAAGGGGCGGGAGAAAAGCTCATGAGCAGTTCTTC,CASSYGLRGGRKAHEQFF
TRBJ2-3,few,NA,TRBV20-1,TGCAGAGCTAGTTCCCCGAACACAGATACACAGTATTTT,CRASSPNTDTQYF
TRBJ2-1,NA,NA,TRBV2,TGTGCCATCAAACGGGGGAGCCCCTACAATGAGCAGTTCTTC,CAIKRGSPYNEQFF